This T cell receptor (beta chain) was sequenced during a study of tumor-infiltrating lymphocytes in primary liver carcinoma. Background on the study: The number of productive TCRbeta reads per sample ranged from roughly 3.65 to 7.5 million and was similar across tissue types. Study results and caveats: Relative to blood, tumors carried a significantly larger fraction of the repertoire in their top 250 clones (p = 0.039).

It was unsorted whole blood that yielded blood RNA, and germline DNA was also extracted. Among the patients, all had chronic HBV infection and none had been treated. Only one count was recorded for this clonotype. What it binds is not known. Given the absence of the conserved phenylalanine or tryptophan at the CDR3 end, a read error is likely. No DNA is shown, since the ends of the CDR3 on it are uncertain; the CDR3 is the one TCRdb lists. TCR beta cDNA came from approximately 490 ng total RNA, primed with a constant-region primer. Amplification in three nested multiplex PCR rounds with slightly modified ARM-PCR gave rise to TCR beta libraries. MiXCR, applied by TCRdb to the multiplex PCR reads, yields one record per CDR3 protein. The table has about 320,000 distinct CDR3 sequences, 60% to 80% seen once. This TCR was sampled from a man between 35 and 55 years old with primary liver carcinoma and hepatitis B virus infection. Source material: peripheral blood.

The chain's CDR3 is CSVEFTQGKVNI. The J gene is TRBJ2-7, the V gene TRBV29-1; the table's D gene call, TRBD1, was not cross checked with the DNA. The CDR3 is made up of 12 amino acids, end residues included. The germline V gene encodes CDR1 SQVTM and CDR2 ANQGSEA.